The clone carrying this TCR beta chain was seen a few times. Regarding time point: blood at routine non-recurrence follow-up after resection. Tumor, nontumor lung or frozen PBMC supplied whole RNA that was sequenced unsorted. V lost 7 bases to trimming and J lost 7 bases, with 14 bases between them. CDR1 MDHEN and CDR2 SYDVKM come from the germline V gene. The CDR3 has 14 residues. This specimen belongs to a study of spatial heterogeneity in lung cancer. TCRdb ran MiXCR on the 5' RACE reads and lists one entry per CDR3 protein. The sample yields about 120,000 distinct CDR3 sequences, 12% seen once. Material: PBMCs, obtained at follow-up. J is TRBJ1-6 and V is TRBV28; the D gene is possibly TRBD1 (6 bases). The TCR sequence derives from a male donor with early-stage non-small cell lung cancer. CDR3: CASTWGQLNSPLHF. The CDR3 DNA is TGTGCCAGCACCTGGGGGCAGTTGAATTCACCCCTCCACTTT.